The T cell receptor beta chain described here comes from a study of cytomegalovirus exposure and HLA in healthy donors. With regard to this clone: The target antigen is unknown.

Study-level findings and limits: Researchers catalogued some 160 TCR beta chains as cytomegalovirus-associated. Among the CMV-associated chains, a few were confirmed in vitro as specific for CMV antigens.

It was the 120-subject validation cohort, separate from the approximately 700-subject first cohort, to which the donors belonged. The assay was immunoSEQ multiplex PCR, and TCRdb's table has in-frame clones only and misses some. The sample has more than 250,000 clones; roughly 88% are singletons. The sequenced sample consisted of PBMCs. The sequence was obtained from a woman aged 18-30 years in good health and CMV-seronegative.

Written as DNA, the CDR3 is TGTGCCAGCAGCTTAGCGACACTAGCGGGAGTAGCTGAGCAGTTCTTC. It specifies CASSLATLAGVAEQFF. The chain carries TRBV7-6 and TRBJ2-1; 11 bases agree with TRBD2. Germline V gives CDR1 SGHVS, CDR2 FNYEAQ. Trimming cost V 0 bases and J 9 bases; bases outside gene matches: 7. The CDR3 runs to 16 residues.